Listed here are 7 T cell receptor beta chains from one sample, sequenced in a study of OX40 agonist ivuxolimab in advanced cancers. Sequencing was performed with immunoSEQ multiplex PCR; in TCRdb, only in-frame clones are kept and a portion is missing. The sample holds about 33,000 clones, roughly 82% seen once. The sample was CD4+ or CD8+ T cells sorted from blood, taken in a trial of the OX40 agonist ivuxolimab. The receptors stem from an adult with an advanced solid tumor such as melanoma, head and neck, liver or kidney cancer.

The chain combines TRBV15 with TRBJ2-3; D may correspond to TRBD1 or TRBD2 (5 bases each). This CDR3 is built from 15 residues. Looked up from germline, CDR1 is LNHNV and CDR2 is YYDKDF (reference sequence). V was cut by 5 bases and J by 8 bases, with 20 bases left in between. The CDR3 sequence is CATSGDGSGWSTQYF. The CDR3 nucleotides are TGTGCCACCAGCGGGGACGGCTCGGGGTGGAGTACGCAGTATTTT. Looking up the rest from reference TRBV15 and TRBJ2-3 gives the full variable domain: DAMVIQNPRYQVTQFGKPVTLSCSQTLNHNVMYWYQQKSSQAPKLLFHYYDKDFNNEADTPDNFQSRRPNTSFCFLDIRSPGLGDTAMYLCATSGDGSGWSTQYFGPGTRLTVL.

This chain uses TRBV5-8 with TRBJ2-5, with 10 bases that match TRBD1. The V and J ends lost 4 bases and 5 bases, in that order; junction bases with no gene match: 5. This CDR3 has 14 residues. The germline gives CDR1 SGHTS, CDR2 YDEGEE. The CDR3 region is CASSPGTGAETQYF. CDR3 DNA: TGTGCCAGCAGCCCCGGGACAGGGGCGGAGACCCAGTACTTC.

CDR3 in amino acids: CASSLAGGNTEAFF. CDR3 nucleotides: TGTGCCAGCAGCTTGGCAGGGGGTAACACTGAAGCTTTCTTT. The gene calls are TRBV5-4 and TRBJ1-1; TRBD1 aligns across 7 bases. After removal of 0 bases from V and 2 bases from J, the junction contained 1 base not matched to a gene. From germline, CDR1 is SGHNT and CDR2 YYREEE (reference sequence). The CDR3 is made up of 14 amino acids.

This chain links TRBV4-2 with TRBJ2-1; D gene unclear. Trimming cost V 1 base and J 4 bases, with 11 bases left between them. This CDR3 is built from 15 residues. The germline V gene encodes CDR1 LGHNA and CDR2 YNFKEQ. The CDR3, as DNA: TGTGCCAGCAGCCAAGTTGCCGGAGTTTACAATGAGCAGTTCTTC. Amino acids: CASSQVAGVYNEQFF.

The chain carries TRBV7-6 and TRBJ2-1, with 7 bases aligning to TRBD1. Germline V gene data show CDR1 as SGHVS and CDR2 as FNYEAQ. The V and J ends lost 5 bases and 0 bases, in that order; junction bases with no gene match: 7. The CDR3 spans 16 residues. In nucleotides, the CDR3 is TGTGCCAGCAGCCTCGGGACAGCGAGCTCCTACAATGAGCAGTTCTTC. Residues: CASSLGTASSYNEQFF. Using reference TRBV7-6 and TRBJ2-1 for the parts outside the CDR3, the full variable domain is GAGVSQSPRYKVTKRGQDVALRCDPISGHVSLYWYRQALGQGPEFLTYFNYEAQQDKSGLPNDRFSAERPEGSISTLTIQRTEQRDSAMYRCASSLGTASSYNEQFFGPGTRLTVL.

This rearrangement joins TRBV19 to TRBJ2-3; 8 bases line up with TRBD2. The germline CDR1 and CDR2 sequences are LNHDA and SQIVND (reference sequence). V trimming: 1 base; J trimming: 3 bases; junction bases outside the gene matches: 3. The CDR3 is 15 residues long. This CDR3 reads CASSIGAGETDTQYF. CDR3 nucleotides: TGTGCCAGTAGTATAGGAGCGGGAGAAACAGATACGCAGTATTTT.

This chain uses TRBV7-9 with TRBJ2-2, with no clear D. V was shortened by 2 bases and J by 3 bases, with 7 bases between the two germline ends. Germline V gives CDR1 SEHNR, CDR2 FQNEAQ (reference sequence). The CDR3 contains 14 residues. In DNA form, the CDR3 reads TGTGCCAGCAGCTTAATACTCCACACCGGGGAGCTGTTTTTT. Its protein is CASSLILHTGELFF.